This TCR beta chain is drawn from a study of shared clonotypes between healthy human individuals. General study results and limits: Generally, naive subsets came out with larger estimated richness than memory subsets.

A note on this clone: Antigen unknown.

Profiled with immunoSEQ multiplex PCR; TCRdb holds only in-frame clones, not every one. The table records about 110,000 clones, about 63% of them present only once. The CDR3 covers 14 residues. Trimming shortened V by 0 bases and J by 0 bases, and 6 bases separated the two germline ends. Germline-derived CDR1 and CDR2 are SGHRS and YFSETQ. The rearrangement links TRBV5-1 to TRBJ1-1; no clear D. The sample comprised memory CD8+ T cells sorted from blood. Regarding subset: CD45RO+ cells pooled with CCR7-negative TemRA cells. The TCR comes from a woman aged 25 to 39 in good health. The CDR3 loop reads CASSLAIMNTEAFF. The DNA for the CDR3 is TGCGCCAGCAGCTTGGCGATAATGAACACTGAAGCTTTCTTT. Full variable domain (rest looked up from reference TRBV5-1 and TRBJ1-1): KAGVTQTPRYLIKTRGQQVTLSCSPISGHRSVSWYQQTPGQGLQFLFEYFSETQRNKGNFPGRFSGRQFSNSRSEMNVSTLELGDSALYLCASSLAIMNTEAFFGQGTRLTVV.